This TCR beta chain was sequenced in a study of blood T cell repertoires in COVID-19. As for the study in general: Specimens from acute and convalescent COVID-19 originated in the United States, Italy and Spain. PBMCs, B-cell-depleted T cells, or T cells provided the cDNA or gDNA that made up the material.

Seattle cases were enrolled at active infection and followed longitudinally. This CDR3 is built from 12 residues. The V end was cut by 11 bases, the J end by 7 bases, with 17 bases between. Germline assignment: CDR1 PRHDT and CDR2 FYEKMQ (reference sequence). The method was immunoSEQ multiplex PCR; TCRdb's version includes in-frame clones alone and lacks a portion of them. The sample records just under 350,000 clones, about nine tenths being singletons. Sequences were obtained from peripheral blood. This sequence joins TRBV13 and TRBJ1-1, with D unclear. The origin of this receptor is a woman aged 45-65 years with COVID-19, enrolled during active disease. The CDR3 DNA reads as TGTGCCGGCAATCGGCGGTCTGGTGAAGCTTTCTTT. Amino acids: CAGNRRSGEAFF.